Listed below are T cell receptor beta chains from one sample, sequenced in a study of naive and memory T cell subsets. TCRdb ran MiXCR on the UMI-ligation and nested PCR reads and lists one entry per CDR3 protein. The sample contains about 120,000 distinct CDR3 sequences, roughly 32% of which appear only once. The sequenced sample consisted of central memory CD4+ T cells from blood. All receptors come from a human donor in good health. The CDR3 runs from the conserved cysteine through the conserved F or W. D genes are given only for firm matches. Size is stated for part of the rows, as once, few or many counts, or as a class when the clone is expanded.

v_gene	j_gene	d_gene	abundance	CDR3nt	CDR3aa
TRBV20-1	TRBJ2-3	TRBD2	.	TGCAGTGCCCAAGCGGGAGGACGGACAGATACGCAGTATTTT	CSAQAGGRTDTQYF
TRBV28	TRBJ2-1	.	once	TGTGCCAGCAGCCCACCACCCTACGGGAGTTGGTACAATGAGCAGTTCTTC	CASSPPPYGSWYNEQFF
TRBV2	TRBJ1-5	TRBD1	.	TGTGCCAGCGCACAAACAGGGGGCCAGACTCAGCCCCAGCATTTT	CASAQTGGQTQPQHF
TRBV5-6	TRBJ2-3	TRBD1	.	TGTGCCAGCAGCTACCGGACAGGGAGGAACACAGATACGCAGTATTTT	CASSYRTGRNTDTQYF
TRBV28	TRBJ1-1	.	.	TGTGCCAGCAGTTTCCCAAGCGGCAGGGGCACTGAAGCTTTCTTT	CASSFPSGRGTEAFF
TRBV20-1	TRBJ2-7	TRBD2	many	TGCAGTGCGAGCGATCGGACTAGCGGGAGATGGTACGAGCAGTACTTC	CSASDRTSGRWYEQYF
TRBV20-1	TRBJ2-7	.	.	TGCAGTGCCGCTACCTCCGGGGATAGGTCCTACGAGCAGTACTTC	CSAATSGDRSYEQYF
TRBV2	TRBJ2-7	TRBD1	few	TGTGCCAGCAGCCCGGACAGGGTCCTACGACACGAGCAGTACTTC	CASSPDRVLRHEQYF
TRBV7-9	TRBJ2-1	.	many	TGTGCCAGCAGCTTAGTCGTGGGAAACAATGAGCAGTTCTTC	CASSLVVGNNEQFF
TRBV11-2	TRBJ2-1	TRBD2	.	TGTGCCAGCAGCTTAGATCAGGGACTAGCGGCTTCCTACAATGAGCAGTTCTTC	CASSLDQGLAASYNEQFF
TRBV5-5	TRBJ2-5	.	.	TGTGCCAGCAGCGGGGCGGACCTCCAAGAGACCCAGTACTTC	CASSGADLQETQYF
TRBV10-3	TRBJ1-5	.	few	TGTGCCATCAGTGAGGGCCTTAGCAATCAGCCCCAGCATTTT	CAISEGLSNQPQHF
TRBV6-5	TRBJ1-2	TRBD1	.	TGTGCCAGCAGTTACAGGGGACAGGGGAACTATGGCTACACCTTC	CASSYRGQGNYGYTF
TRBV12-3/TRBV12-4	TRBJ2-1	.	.	TGTGCCAGCAGTCTCCTGGGGCAGTCCTACAATGAGCAGTTCTTC	CASSLLGQSYNEQFF
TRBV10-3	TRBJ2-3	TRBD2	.	TGTGCCATCAGTGAGTCGGGCGGGAGGAGGAGCAGAGATACGCAGTATTTT	CAISESGGRRSRDTQYF
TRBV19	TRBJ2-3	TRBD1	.	TGTGCCAGTAGACATCCCTACGGGACAGGGACAACAGATACGCAGTATTTT	CASRHPYGTGTTDTQYF
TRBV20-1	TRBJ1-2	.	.	TGCAGTGCCCCAGGGTTGGGTGCCAACTATGGCTACACCTTC	CSAPGLGANYGYTF
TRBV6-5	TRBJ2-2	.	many	TGTGCCAGCAGCAGACAGCCCACCGGGGAGCTGTTTTTT	CASSRQPTGELFF
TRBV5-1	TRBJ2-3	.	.	TGCGCCAGCAGCTTGGATCCGGCCCCGGACGCCGCATTT	CASSLDPAPDAAF
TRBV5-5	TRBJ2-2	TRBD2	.	TGTGCCAGCAGTCGGGACCTAGCGGTGAACACCGGGGAGCTGTTTTTT	CASSRDLAVNTGELFF
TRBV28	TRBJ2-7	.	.	TGTGCCAGCAGTGGAAATTTCTACGAGCAGTACTTC	CASSGNFYEQYF
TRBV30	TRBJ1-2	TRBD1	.	TGTGCCTCTTCCGGGACAGGGGCTAATGGCTACACCTTC	CASSGTGANGYTF
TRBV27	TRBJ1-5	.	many	TGTGCCAGCACCGCCTGGGGGAGCAATCAGCCCCAGCATTTT	CASTAWGSNQPQHF
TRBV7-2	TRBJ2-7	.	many	TGTGCCAGCACCCTCCCCGGGGACCATTACGAGCAGTACTTC	CASTLPGDHYEQYF
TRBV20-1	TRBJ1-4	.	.	TGCAGTGTTTCCGCATGGAGCCCCCGAAGAGGGGAAAAACTGTTTTTT	CSVSAWSPRRGEKLFF
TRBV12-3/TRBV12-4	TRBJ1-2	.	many	TGTGCCAGCAGTGCTCATGGCCGTAAGGGTGGCTACACCTTC	CASSAHGRKGGYTF
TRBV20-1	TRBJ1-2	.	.	TGCAGTGCTCTATTATCGGGTCAGGGTGGCTACACCTTC	CSALLSGQGGYTF
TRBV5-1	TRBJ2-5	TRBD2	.	TGCGCCAGCAGGGGACTAGCTCAAGAGACCCAGTACTTC	CASRGLAQETQYF
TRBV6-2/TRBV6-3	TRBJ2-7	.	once	TGTGCCAGCGCGGAGCTTTACGAGCAGTACTTC	CASAELYEQYF
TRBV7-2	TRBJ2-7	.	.	TGTGCCAGCAAACCGGGCGCAATCTACTACGAGCAGTACTTC	CASKPGAIYYEQYF
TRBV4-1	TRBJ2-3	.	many	TGCGCCAGCAGCCAAGATGACTGGACAGATACGCAGTATTTT	CASSQDDWTDTQYF
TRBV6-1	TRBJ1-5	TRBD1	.	TGTGCCAGCAGTGACGGACAGGGGGCCTACCAGCCCCAGCATTTT	CASSDGQGAYQPQHF
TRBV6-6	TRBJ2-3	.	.	TGTGCCAGCAGCGCCTACGCCGGGAGTTCCACAGATACGCAGTATTTT	CASSAYAGSSTDTQYF
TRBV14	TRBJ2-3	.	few	TGTGCCAGCAGCCAAGATCCGGGACTTCGCACAGATACGCAGTATTTT	CASSQDPGLRTDTQYF
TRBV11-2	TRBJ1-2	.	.	TGTGCCAGCAGCTTCGGTTCGGCTTTCTCTGGCTACACCTTC	CASSFGSAFSGYTF
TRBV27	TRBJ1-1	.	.	TGTGCCAGCAGTTATAAGGGCCCGAACACTGAAGCTTTCTTT	CASSYKGPNTEAFF
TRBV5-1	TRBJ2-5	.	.	TGCGCCAGCAGCACCGACCAAGAGACCCAGTACTTC	CASSTDQETQYF
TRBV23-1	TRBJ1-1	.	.	TGCGCCAGCAGTCAGAGAAGGTGGGAAGCTTTCTTT	CASSQRRWEAFF
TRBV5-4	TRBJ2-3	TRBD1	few	TGTGCCAGCAGCTCTGACAGGGTCCTCAGAGTAGATACGCAGTATTTT	CASSSDRVLRVDTQYF
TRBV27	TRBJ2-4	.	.	TGTGCCAGCAGTTTATCTGGGGGTGTGTCCAAAAACATTCAGTACTTC	CASSLSGGVSKNIQYF
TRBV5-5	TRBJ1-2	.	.	TGTGCCAGCAGCTTGCAGTCGGACGGAAACTATGGCTACACCTTC	CASSLQSDGNYGYTF
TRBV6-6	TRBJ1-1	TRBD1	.	TGTGCCAGCAGTTCGACAGGGGCCATGAACACTGAAGCTTTCTTT	CASSSTGAMNTEAFF
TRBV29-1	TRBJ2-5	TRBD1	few	TGCAGCGCCGACAGGGATAAGGGTGAGACCCAGTACTTC	CSADRDKGETQYF
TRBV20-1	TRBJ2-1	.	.	TGCAGTGCTAGAGATTCCGCCCCGGGACGGTACAATGAGCAGTTCTTC	CSARDSAPGRYNEQFF
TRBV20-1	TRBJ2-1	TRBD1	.	TGCAGTGCTAAGGACAGGGCAGAGCAGTTCTTC	CSAKDRAEQFF
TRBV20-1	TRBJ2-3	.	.	TGCAGTGCTAGAGAGCTCCGGCTTAGCACAGATACGCAGTATTTT	CSARELRLSTDTQYF
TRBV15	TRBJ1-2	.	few	TGTGCCACCAGCAGAGATTACAGGGTAGGCTTCTATGGCTACACCTTC	CATSRDYRVGFYGYTF
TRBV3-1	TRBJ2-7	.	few	TGTGCCAGCAGCCAGGCAACCTACGAGCAGTACTTC	CASSQATYEQYF
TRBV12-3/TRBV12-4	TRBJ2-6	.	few	TGTGCCAGCAGTAGAATCAGAGGCTCTGGGGCCAACGTCCTGACTTTC	CASSRIRGSGANVLTF
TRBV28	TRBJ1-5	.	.	TGTGCCAGCAGGTATCGTGGCGGGCCCGGTCAGCCCCAGCATTTT	CASRYRGGPGQPQHF
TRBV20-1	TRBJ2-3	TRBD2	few	TGCAGTGCTATACTAGCGGGACCAGATACGCAGTATTTT	CSAILAGPDTQYF
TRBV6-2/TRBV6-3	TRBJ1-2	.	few	TGTGCCAGCAGGAACGGGGATGCAGGGGCGTATGGCTACACCTTC	CASRNGDAGAYGYTF
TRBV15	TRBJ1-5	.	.	TGTGCCACCAGCAGGATACTGAGCGGCAATCAGCCCCAGCATTTT	CATSRILSGNQPQHF
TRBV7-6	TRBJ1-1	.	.	TGTGCCAGCAGCCCAGGGACGGCGGGCACTGAAGCTTTCTTT	CASSPGTAGTEAFF
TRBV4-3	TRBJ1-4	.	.	TGCGCCAGCAGCTCCCGACCGGGAGGGTTCGAAAAACTGTTTTTT	CASSSRPGGFEKLFF
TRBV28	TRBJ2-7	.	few	TGTGCCAGCAGTTCCCTGCCCTACGAGCAGTACTTC	CASSSLPYEQYF
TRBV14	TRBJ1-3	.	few	TGTGCCAGCAGCCAAGGGATTCATTCTCAGGGAACTGGAAACACCATATATTTT	CASSQGIHSQGTGNTIYF